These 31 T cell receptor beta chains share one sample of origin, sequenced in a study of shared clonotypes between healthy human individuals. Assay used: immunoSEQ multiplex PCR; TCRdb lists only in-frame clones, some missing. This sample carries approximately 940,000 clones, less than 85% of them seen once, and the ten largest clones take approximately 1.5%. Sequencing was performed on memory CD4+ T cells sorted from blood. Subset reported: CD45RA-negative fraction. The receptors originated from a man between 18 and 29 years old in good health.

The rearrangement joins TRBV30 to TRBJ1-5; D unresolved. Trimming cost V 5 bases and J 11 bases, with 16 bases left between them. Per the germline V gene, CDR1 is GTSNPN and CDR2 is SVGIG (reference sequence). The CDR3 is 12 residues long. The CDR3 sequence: CAWADFGRTQHF. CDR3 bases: TGTGCCTGGGCAGACTTTGGGAGGACCCAGCATTTT.

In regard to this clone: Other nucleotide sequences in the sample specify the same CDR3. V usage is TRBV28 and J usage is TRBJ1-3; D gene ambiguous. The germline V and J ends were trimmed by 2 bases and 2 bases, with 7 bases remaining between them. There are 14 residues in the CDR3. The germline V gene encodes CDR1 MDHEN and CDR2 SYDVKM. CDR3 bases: TGTGCCAGCAGTTTAACCGGGGCTGGAAACACCATATATTTT. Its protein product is CASSLTGAGNTIYF.

The CDR3 loop reads CASILGRGYGYTF. In DNA, the CDR3 is TGTGCCAGCATCCTGGGCCGCGGCTATGGCTACACCTTC. The genes are TRBV6-6 and TRBJ1-2; no reliable D call. Germline values: CDR1 MNHNY, CDR2 SVGAGI (reference sequence). Trimming cost V 7 bases and J 4 bases, with 13 bases left between them. This CDR3 spans 13 amino acids.

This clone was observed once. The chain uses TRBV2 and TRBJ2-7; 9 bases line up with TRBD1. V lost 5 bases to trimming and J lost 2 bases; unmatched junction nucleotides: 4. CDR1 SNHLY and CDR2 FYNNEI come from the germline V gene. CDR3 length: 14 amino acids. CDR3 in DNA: TGTGCCAGCAGTTCGGACAGGGGACCCTACGAGCAGTACTTC. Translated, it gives CASSSDRGPYEQYF. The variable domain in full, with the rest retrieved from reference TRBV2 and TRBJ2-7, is EPEVTQTPSHQVTQMGQEVILRCVPISNHLYFYWYRQILGQKVEFLVSFYNNEISEKSEIFDDQFSVERPDGSNFTLKIRSTKLEDSAMYFCASSSDRGPYEQYFGPGTRLTVT.

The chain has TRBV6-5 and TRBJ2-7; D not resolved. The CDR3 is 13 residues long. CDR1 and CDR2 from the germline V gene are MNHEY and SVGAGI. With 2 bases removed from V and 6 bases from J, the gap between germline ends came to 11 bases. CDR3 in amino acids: CASSYGRMLEQYF. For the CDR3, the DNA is TGTGCCAGCAGTTACGGCAGGATGCTCGAGCAGTACTTC.

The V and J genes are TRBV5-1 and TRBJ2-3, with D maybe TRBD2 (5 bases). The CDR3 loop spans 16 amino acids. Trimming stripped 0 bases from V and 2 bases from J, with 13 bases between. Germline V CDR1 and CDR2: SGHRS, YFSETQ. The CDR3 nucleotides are TGCGCCAGCAGCTTGGGGGGAGCGGTGGTCACAGATACGCAGTATTTT. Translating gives CASSLGGAVVTDTQYF.

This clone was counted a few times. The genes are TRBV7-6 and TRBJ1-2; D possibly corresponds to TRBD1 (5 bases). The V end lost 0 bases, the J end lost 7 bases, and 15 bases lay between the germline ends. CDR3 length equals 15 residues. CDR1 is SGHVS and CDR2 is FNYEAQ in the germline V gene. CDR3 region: CASSLAEWGGSGYTF. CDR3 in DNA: TGTGCCAGCAGCTTAGCGGAGTGGGGGGGGTCTGGCTACACCTTC.

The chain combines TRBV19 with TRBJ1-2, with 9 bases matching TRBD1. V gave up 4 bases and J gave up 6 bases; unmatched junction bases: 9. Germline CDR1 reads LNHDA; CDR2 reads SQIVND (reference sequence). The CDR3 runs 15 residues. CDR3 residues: CASSKTGGNANGYTF. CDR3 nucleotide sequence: TGTGCCAGTAGTAAGACAGGGGGTAACGCAAATGGCTACACCTTC.

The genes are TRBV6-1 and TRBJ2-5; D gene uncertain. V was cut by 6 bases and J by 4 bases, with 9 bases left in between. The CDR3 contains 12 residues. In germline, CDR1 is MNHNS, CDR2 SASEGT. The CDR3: CASRPAGETQYF. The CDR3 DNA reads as TGTGCCAGCAGACCGGCCGGAGAGACCCAGTACTTC.

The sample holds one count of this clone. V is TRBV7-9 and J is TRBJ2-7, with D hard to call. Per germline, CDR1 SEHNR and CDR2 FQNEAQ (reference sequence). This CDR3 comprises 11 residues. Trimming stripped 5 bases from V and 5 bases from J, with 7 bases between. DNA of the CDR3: TGTGCCAGCAGCCCAAGGAACGAGCAGTACTTC. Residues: CASSPRNEQYF.

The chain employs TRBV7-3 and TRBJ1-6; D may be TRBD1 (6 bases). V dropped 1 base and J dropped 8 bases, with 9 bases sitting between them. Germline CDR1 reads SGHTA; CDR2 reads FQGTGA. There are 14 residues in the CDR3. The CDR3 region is CASSLRAGDSPLHF. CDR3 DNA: TGTGCCAGCAGCTTAAGGGCAGGGGATTCACCCCTCCACTTT. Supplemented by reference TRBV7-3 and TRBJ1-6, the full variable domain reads GAGVSQTPSNKVTEKGKYVELRCDPISGHTALYWYRQSLGQGPEFLIYFQGTGAADDSGLPNDRFFAVRPEGSVSTLKIQRTERGDSAVYLCASSLRAGDSPLHFGNGTRLTVT.

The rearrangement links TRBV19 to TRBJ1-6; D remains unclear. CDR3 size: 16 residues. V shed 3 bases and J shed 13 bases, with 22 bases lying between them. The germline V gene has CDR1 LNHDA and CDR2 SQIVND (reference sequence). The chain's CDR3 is CASSMEGYNSISPLHF. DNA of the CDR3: TGTGCCAGTAGTATGGAGGGATATAATTCAATATCGCCCCTCCACTTT.

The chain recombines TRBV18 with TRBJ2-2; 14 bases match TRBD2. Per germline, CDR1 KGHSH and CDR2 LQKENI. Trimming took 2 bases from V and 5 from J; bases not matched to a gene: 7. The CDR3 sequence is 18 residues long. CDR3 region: CASSPAGLAGVKTGELFF. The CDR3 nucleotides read TGTGCCAGCTCACCAGCGGGACTAGCGGGAGTAAAGACCGGGGAGCTGTTTTTT.

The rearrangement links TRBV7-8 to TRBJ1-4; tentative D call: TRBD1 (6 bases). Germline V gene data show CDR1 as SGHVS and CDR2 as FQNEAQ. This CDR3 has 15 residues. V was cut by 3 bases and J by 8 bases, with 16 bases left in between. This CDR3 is CASSFRQAGREKLFF. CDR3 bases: TGTGCCAGCAGCTTTCGACAGGCGGGTAGAGAAAAACTGTTTTTT. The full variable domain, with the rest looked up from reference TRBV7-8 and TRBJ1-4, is GAGVSQSPRYKVAKRGQDVALRCDPISGHVSLFWYQQALGQGPEFLTYFQNEAQLDKSGLPSDRFFAERPEGSVSTLKIQRTQQEDSAVYLCASSFRQAGREKLFFGSGTQLSVL.

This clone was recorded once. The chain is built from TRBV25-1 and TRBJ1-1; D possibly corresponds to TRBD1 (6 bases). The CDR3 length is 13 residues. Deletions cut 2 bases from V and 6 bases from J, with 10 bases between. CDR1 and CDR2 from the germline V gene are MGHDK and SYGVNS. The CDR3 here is CASSEAHRAEAFF. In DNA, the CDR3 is TGTGCCAGCAGTGAAGCACACAGGGCTGAAGCTTTCTTT.

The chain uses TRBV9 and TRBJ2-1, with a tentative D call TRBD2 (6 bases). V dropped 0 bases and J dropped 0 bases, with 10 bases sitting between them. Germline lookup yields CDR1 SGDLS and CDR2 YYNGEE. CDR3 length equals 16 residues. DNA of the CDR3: TGTGCCAGCAGCGTAGGAGACGGGAGCTCCTACAATGAGCAGTTCTTC. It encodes CASSVGDGSSYNEQFF.

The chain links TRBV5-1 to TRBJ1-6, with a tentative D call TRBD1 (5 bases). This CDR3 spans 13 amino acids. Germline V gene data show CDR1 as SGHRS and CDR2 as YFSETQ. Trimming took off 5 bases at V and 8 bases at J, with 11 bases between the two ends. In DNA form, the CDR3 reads TGCGCCAGCAGGACCGGGACCTATTCACCCCTCCACTTT. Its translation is CASRTGTYSPLHF.

This CDR3 reads CASSIETRRDRKGYTF. The CDR3, as DNA: TGTGCCAGTAGTATAGAAACACGCCGGGACAGAAAGGGCTACACCTTC. V usage is TRBV19 and J usage is TRBJ1-2; 7 positions agree with TRBD1. The CDR3 length is 16 residues. Germline CDR1 is LNHDA and CDR2 is SQIVND (reference sequence). V was clipped by 0 bases and J by 8 bases; unmatched bases: 12.

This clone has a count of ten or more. The CDR3 DNA sequence: TGTGCCAGCAGCCGTATGACCGAAGCTTTCTTT. This codes for CASSRMTEAFF. This chain connects TRBV2 to TRBJ1-1; D unresolved. The V end lost 6 bases, the J end lost 8 bases, and 10 bases lay between the germline ends. This CDR3 contains 11 residues. Germline CDR1 and CDR2: SNHLY and FYNNEI.

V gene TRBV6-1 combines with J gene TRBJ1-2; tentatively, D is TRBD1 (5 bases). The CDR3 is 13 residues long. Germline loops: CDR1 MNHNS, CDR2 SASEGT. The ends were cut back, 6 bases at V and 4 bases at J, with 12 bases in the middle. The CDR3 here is CASRVGELYGYTF. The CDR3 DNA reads TGTGCCAGCAGAGTGGGGGAGCTCTATGGCTACACCTTC.

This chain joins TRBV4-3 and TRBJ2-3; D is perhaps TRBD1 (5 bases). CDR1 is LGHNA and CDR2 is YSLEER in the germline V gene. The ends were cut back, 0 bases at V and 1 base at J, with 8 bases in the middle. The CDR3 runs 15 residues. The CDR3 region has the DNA TGCGCCAGCAGCCAAGATGGCAGGGGCACAGATACGCAGTATTTT. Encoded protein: CASSQDGRGTDTQYF.

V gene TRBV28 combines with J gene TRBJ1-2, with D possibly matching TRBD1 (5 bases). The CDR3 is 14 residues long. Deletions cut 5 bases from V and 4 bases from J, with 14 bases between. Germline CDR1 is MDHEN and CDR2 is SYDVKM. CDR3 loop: CASSLTDKLYGYTF. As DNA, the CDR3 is TGTGCCAGCAGTCTGACGGACAAGCTCTATGGCTACACCTTC.

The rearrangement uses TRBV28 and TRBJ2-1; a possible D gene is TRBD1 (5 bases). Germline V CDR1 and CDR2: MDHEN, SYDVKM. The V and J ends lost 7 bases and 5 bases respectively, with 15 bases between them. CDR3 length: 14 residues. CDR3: CASTLLGRDNEQFF. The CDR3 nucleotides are TGTGCCAGCACCCTTTTAGGCAGGGACAATGAGCAGTTCTTC. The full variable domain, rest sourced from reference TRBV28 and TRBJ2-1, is DVKVTQSSRYLVKRTGEKVFLECVQDMDHENMFWYRQDPGLGLRLIYFSYDVKMKEKGDIPEGYSVSREKKERFSLILESASTNQTSMYLCASTLLGRDNEQFFGPGTRLTVL.

Here the CDR3 reads CASGPGQGKGGYTF. As DNA, the CDR3 is TGTGCCAGCGGGCCGGGGCAGGGAAAAGGTGGCTACACCTTC. This chain connects TRBV19 to TRBJ1-2; D may be TRBD1 (5 bases). Germline CDR1 reads LNHDA; CDR2 reads SQIVND (reference sequence). Between the trimmed V and J ends, which lost 9 bases and 7 bases, there was a span of 21 bases. This CDR3 region has 14 residues.

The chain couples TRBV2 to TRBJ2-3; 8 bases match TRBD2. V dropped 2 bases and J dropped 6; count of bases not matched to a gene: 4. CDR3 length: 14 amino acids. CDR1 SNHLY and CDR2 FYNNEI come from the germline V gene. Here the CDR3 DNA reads TGTGCCAGCAGTGAATCGGGGGGGGCCGATACGCAGTATTTT. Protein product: CASSESGGADTQYF.

For the CDR3, the DNA is TGCGCCAGCAGCCAGACAGGGGGCTATGGCTACACCTTC. Its translation is CASSQTGGYGYTF. This chain joins TRBV5-1 and TRBJ1-2, with 9 bases aligning to TRBD1. The CDR3 sequence is 13 residues long. Trimming took 4 bases from V and 4 from J; bases not matched to a gene: 2. Per the germline V gene, CDR1 is SGHRS and CDR2 is YFSETQ.

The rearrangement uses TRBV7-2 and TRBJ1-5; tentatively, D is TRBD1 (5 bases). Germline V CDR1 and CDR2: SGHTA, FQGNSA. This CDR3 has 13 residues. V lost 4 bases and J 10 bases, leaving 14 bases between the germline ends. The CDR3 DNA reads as TGTGCCAGCAGCTCCTCGTGGGGCCGACCCCAGCATTTT. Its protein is CASSSSWGRPQHF.

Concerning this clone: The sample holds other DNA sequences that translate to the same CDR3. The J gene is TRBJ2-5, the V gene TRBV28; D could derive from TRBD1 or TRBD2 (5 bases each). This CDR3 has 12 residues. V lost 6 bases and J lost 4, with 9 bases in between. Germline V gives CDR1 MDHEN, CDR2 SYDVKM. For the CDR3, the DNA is TGTGCCAGCAGCTGGGGACGAGAGACCCAGTACTTC. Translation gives CASSWGRETQYF.

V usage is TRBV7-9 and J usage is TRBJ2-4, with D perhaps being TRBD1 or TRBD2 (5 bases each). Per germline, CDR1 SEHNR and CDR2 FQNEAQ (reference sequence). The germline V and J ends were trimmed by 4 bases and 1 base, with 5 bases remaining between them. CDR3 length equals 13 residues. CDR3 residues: CASSWGAKNIQYF. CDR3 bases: TGTGCCAGCAGCTGGGGGGCCAAAAACATTCAGTACTTC.

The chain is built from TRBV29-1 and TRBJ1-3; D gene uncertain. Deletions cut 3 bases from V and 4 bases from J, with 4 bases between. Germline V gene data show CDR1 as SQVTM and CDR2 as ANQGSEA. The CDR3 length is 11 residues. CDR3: CSVDQGNTIYF. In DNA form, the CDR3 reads TGCAGCGTTGATCAGGGAAACACCATATATTTT.

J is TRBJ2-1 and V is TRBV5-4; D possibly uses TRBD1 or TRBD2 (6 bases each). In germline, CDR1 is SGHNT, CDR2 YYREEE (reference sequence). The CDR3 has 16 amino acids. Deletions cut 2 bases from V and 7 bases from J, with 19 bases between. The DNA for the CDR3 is TGTGCCAGCAGCTTTCAGGGTGTAGGGGGGCAGAATGAGCAGTTCTTC. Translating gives CASSFQGVGGQNEQFF.